What follows is one T cell receptor (beta chain) and its context. Its antigen is currently unknown. The data are from a study of T cells in Graves' hyperthyroidism and ophthalmopathy. Points from the study as a whole: Among thyroid clonotypes expanded above 0.001, most also appeared in blood.

Diagnostic assessment was based on clinical symptoms, serum thyroxine and TRAb, thyroid ultrasound and orbital computed tomography. Researchers took RNA transcripts and amplified the TCR beta CDR3 regions from them. Researchers ran a first-round RT-PCR on the TCR CDR3 using the HTBI primer set. TCRdb re-derived calls from the multiplex PCR reads in MiXCR, one entry per CDR3 protein. This sample has fewer than 400,000 distinct CDR3 sequences, with 15% to 19% found just once. The V gene's germline CDR1 is SGHTA and CDR2 FQGNSA. The CDR3 has 16 amino acids. The V end lost 1 base, the J end lost 3 bases, and 12 bases lay between the germline ends.

The sequence was collected from a young woman with Graves' hyperthyroidism that later progressed to Graves' ophthalmopathy. The sequenced material came from blood. The genes are TRBV7-2 and TRBJ2-2; D ambiguous. The CDR3 loop reads CASSLVWGIDTGELFF. In DNA, the CDR3 is TGTGCCAGCAGCTTAGTCTGGGGAATTGACACCGGGGAGCTGTTTTTT.